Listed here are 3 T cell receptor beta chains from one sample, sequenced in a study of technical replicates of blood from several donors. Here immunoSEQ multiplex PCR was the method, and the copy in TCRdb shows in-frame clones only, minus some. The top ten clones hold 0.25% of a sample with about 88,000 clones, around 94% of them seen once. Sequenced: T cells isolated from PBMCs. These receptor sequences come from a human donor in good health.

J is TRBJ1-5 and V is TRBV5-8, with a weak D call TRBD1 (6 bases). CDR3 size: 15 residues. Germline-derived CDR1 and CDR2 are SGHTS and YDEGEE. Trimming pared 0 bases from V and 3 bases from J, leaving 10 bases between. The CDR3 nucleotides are TGTGCCAGCAGCTTGGGGACAGTGTTCAATCAGCCCCAGCATTTT. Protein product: CASSLGTVFNQPQHF.

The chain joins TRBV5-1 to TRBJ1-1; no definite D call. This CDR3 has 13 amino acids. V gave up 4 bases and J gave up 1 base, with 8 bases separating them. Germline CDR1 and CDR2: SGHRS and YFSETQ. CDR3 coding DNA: TGCGCCAGCAGCGCACGGGGGAACACTGAAGCTTTCTTT. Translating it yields CASSARGNTEAFF.

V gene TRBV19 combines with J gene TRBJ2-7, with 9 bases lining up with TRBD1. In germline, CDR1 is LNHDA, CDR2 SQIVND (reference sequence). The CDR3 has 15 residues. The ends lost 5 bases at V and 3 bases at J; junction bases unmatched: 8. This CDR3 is CASSVGQGSDYEQYF. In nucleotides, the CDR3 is TGTGCCAGTAGTGTAGGACAGGGGTCCGACTACGAGCAGTACTTC. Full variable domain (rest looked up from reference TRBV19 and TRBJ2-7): DGGITQSPKYLFRKEGQNVTLSCEQNLNHDAMYWYRQDPGQGLRLIYYSQIVNDFQKGDIAEGYSVSREKKESFPLTVTSAQKNPTAFYLCASSVGQGSDYEQYFGPGTRLTVT.